A selection of T cell receptor beta chains follows, all from one sample in a study of cytomegalovirus exposure and HLA in healthy donors. Method: immunoSEQ multiplex PCR; TCRdb's copy keeps in-frame clones and lacks some. Found here are around 53,000 clones; the top ten clones hold 12%. The sample comprised PBMCs. The receptors stem from a woman younger than 45 in good health and CMV-seropositive. CDR3s include the opening cysteine and the closing phenylalanine or tryptophan. The D gene is left open where the match is weak.

j_gene: TRBJ1-2
v_gene: TRBV7-2
d_gene: .
CDR3nt: TGTGCCAGCAGCTTAGCCACAGGGAGTTTCGGCTACACCTTC
CDR3aa: CASSLATGSFGYTF

j_gene: TRBJ2-5
v_gene: TRBV5-4
d_gene: TRBD2
CDR3nt: TGTGCCAGCAGCTCGGGACTAGCTGGAGAGACCCAGTACTTC
CDR3aa: CASSSGLAGETQYF

j_gene: TRBJ1-1
v_gene: TRBV5-1
d_gene: .
CDR3nt: TGCGCCAGCAGCCGGACAGACAACACTGAAGCTTTCTTT
CDR3aa: CASSRTDNTEAFF

j_gene: TRBJ2-2
v_gene: TRBV19
d_gene: TRBD1
CDR3nt: TGTGCCAGTAGGCTGGACAGGGCCGGGGAGCTGTTTTTT
CDR3aa: CASRLDRAGELFF

j_gene: TRBJ2-7
v_gene: TRBV30
d_gene: TRBD2
CDR3nt: TGTGCCTGGAGGGACGGACTAGCGGGAGAAGAGCAGTACTTC
CDR3aa: CAWRDGLAGEEQYF

j_gene: TRBJ1-2
v_gene: TRBV5-4
d_gene: .
CDR3nt: TGTGCCAGCAGAACAGGGAACTATGGCTACACCTTC
CDR3aa: CASRTGNYGYTF

j_gene: TRBJ1-4
v_gene: TRBV5-1
d_gene: .
CDR3nt: TGCGCCAGCACCCCCGGGGGGGGCGAGGAAAAACTGTTTTTT
CDR3aa: CASTPGGGEEKLFF

j_gene: TRBJ2-5
v_gene: TRBV5-1
d_gene: TRBD2
CDR3nt: TGCGCCAGCAGCACGGGACTAAACCAAGAGAACCAGTACTTC
CDR3aa: CASSTGLNQENQYF

j_gene: TRBJ1-5
v_gene: TRBV5-5
d_gene: .
CDR3nt: TGTGCCAGCACCCCCAGCGACCGGACATTATTCAATCAGCCCCAGCATTTT
CDR3aa: CASTPSDRTLFNQPQHF

j_gene: TRBJ1-5
v_gene: TRBV7-9
d_gene: TRBD1
CDR3nt: TGTGCCAGCAGCTTAGTAGGGGGACAGGGAAGTGAGGGCCAGCCCCAGCATTTT
CDR3aa: CASSLVGGQGSEGQPQHF

j_gene: TRBJ2-7
v_gene: TRBV29-1
d_gene: TRBD1
CDR3nt: TGCAGCGTGCACAGGACAGGGTCTGGGTCCTACGAGCAGTACTTC
CDR3aa: CSVHRTGSGSYEQYF